The 2 T cell receptor beta chains in this list originate from one sample, sequenced in a study of identical twins. TCRdb independently ran MiXCR on the 5' RACE reads; one entry per CDR3 protein. Of around 1.7 million distinct CDR3 sequences in the sample, about 30% are singletons; the top ten hold approximately 0.29%. The specimen sequenced was cord blood. The source is a newborn girl in good health.

This chain joins TRBV28 and TRBJ2-1; D is uncertain. The CDR3 totals 13 residues. From germline, CDR1 is MDHEN and CDR2 SYDVKM. V shed 4 bases and J shed 8 bases, with 12 bases lying between them. As DNA, the CDR3 is TGTGCCAGCAGTTCCTTCCTAACGGATGAGCAGTTCTTC. Translation: CASSSFLTDEQFF.

This chain connects TRBV3-1 to TRBJ2-3; D remains ambiguous. The V and J ends lost 1 base and 2 bases respectively, with 16 bases between them. The CDR3 runs to 17 residues. Germline CDR1 LGHDT, CDR2 YNNKEL (reference sequence). The CDR3 here is CASSQVFPRRATDTQYF. As DNA, the CDR3 is TGTGCCAGCAGCCAAGTTTTCCCCCGACGGGCCACAGATACGCAGTATTTT.